These 15 T cell receptor beta chains share one sample of origin, sequenced in a study of CD8 T cells in ankylosing spondylitis (dated by TCRdb to between 2016 and 2019). What the authors observed across the whole study: Blood from ankylosing spondylitis patients appeared to be characterized by a TCR beta motif made up of under ten highly homologous amino acid variants.

Their antigens are not known. To prepare the library, 5' RACE was applied. Sequencing was performed on an Illumina HiSeq 2500. Using fastp at Q25 and MiXCR, TCRdb reprocessed the public reads and kept productive beta chains. Here each entry gathers all rows of one CDR3 protein and keeps the most common genes and DNA. Here the sample has some 85,000 distinct CDR3 sequences; about 9% occur a single time. The biggest ten clones account for 25% to 35% of the sample. The sample taken for sequencing was blood, either unsorted or a sorted T cell fraction (not recorded which). The source is a male donor with ankylosing spondylitis.

This clonotype has only a few counts. The chain combines TRBV4-1 with TRBJ1-2; tentative D call: TRBD1 (6 bases). From germline, CDR1 is MGHRA and CDR2 YSYEKL. V lost 4 bases and J 8 bases, leaving 23 bases between the germline ends. CDR3 length equals 16 residues. CDR3 DNA: TGCGCCAGCAGCCTTTCTAACCGGGACACAGGCCGGGGCTACACCTTC. Encoded protein: CASSLSNRDTGRGYTF.

This clonotype was detected ten times or more. The genes are TRBV6-1 and TRBJ2-1; 7 bases line up with TRBD2. Germline trimming cut 7 bases from V and 4 bases from J; bases unmatched to any gene: 13. There are 16 residues in the CDR3. Germline CDR1 reads MNHNS; CDR2 reads SASEGT. CDR3 in amino acids: CASTWRESGEYNEQFF. In nucleotides, the CDR3 is TGTGCCAGCACCTGGCGGGAAAGCGGGGAGTACAATGAGCAGTTCTTC.

This clonotype was seen at least ten times. The gene calls are TRBV12-3 or TRBV12-4 and TRBJ2-1; the D gene is possibly TRBD2 (6 bases). Trimming took off 5 bases at V and 9 bases at J, with 14 bases between the two ends. There are 13 residues in the CDR3. In nucleotides, the CDR3 is TGTGCCAGCAGTCTCGGGAGCATTGGTGAGCAGTTCTTC. Its protein is CASSLGSIGEQFF.

This clonotype was counted between two and nine times. This chain uses TRBV9 with TRBJ1-1; TRBD1 is a possible D gene (6 bases). The germline V gene has CDR1 SGDLS and CDR2 YYNGEE. Between the trimmed V and J ends, which lost 0 bases and 4 bases, there was a span of 10 bases. The length of the CDR3 is 14 residues. In nucleotides, the CDR3 is TGTGCCAGCAGCGTAGATCAGGGGCTCACTGAAGCTTTCTTT. Translated: CASSVDQGLTEAFF.

This clonotype was seen ten or more times. This sequence joins TRBV25-1 and TRBJ1-2, with TRBD1 as a possible D gene (5 bases). From germline, CDR1 is MGHDK and CDR2 SYGVNS. CDR3 length equals 13 residues. V lost 3 bases and J 4 bases, leaving 9 bases between the germline ends. CDR3 sequence (DNA): TGTGCCAGCAGTGAGACAGTAGGCTATGGCTACACCTTC. Amino acids: CASSETVGYGYTF.

This clonotype was seen repeatedly, ten times or more. The V call is TRBV5-1, the J call TRBJ2-3; D gene unclear. Trimming removed 1 base at V and 2 bases at J, with 11 bases between. Germline CDR1 SGHRS, CDR2 YFSETQ. The length of the CDR3 is 15 residues. The CDR3: CASSLSPGATDTQYF. The DNA for the CDR3 is TGCGCCAGCAGCTTGAGCCCAGGCGCCACAGATACGCAGTATTTT. Variable domain in full (rest from reference TRBV5-1 and TRBJ2-3): KAGVTQTPRYLIKTRGQQVTLSCSPISGHRSVSWYQQTPGQGLQFLFEYFSETQRNKGNFPGRFSGRQFSNSRSEMNVSTLELGDSALYLCASSLSPGATDTQYFGPGTRLTVL.

The table lists this clonotype with many counts. The rearrangement uses TRBV14 and TRBJ2-1; 11 bases are a match to TRBD2. The CDR3 consists of 14 residues. Germline values: CDR1 SGHDN, CDR2 FVKESK. Trimming at V came to 1 base and at J to 10 bases, leaving 3 bases not matched to a gene. The CDR3 region is CASSQATSGREQFF. CDR3 bases: TGTGCCAGCAGCCAAGCAACTAGCGGGAGAGAGCAGTTCTTC. The entire variable domain, with the rest obtained from reference TRBV14 and TRBJ2-1, is as follows: EAGVTQFPSHSVIEKGQTVTLRCDPISGHDNLYWYRRVMGKEIKFLLHFVKESKQDESGMPNNRFLAERTGGTYSTLKVQPAELEDSGVYFCASSQATSGREQFFGPGTRLTVL.

The rearrangement uses TRBV6-1 and TRBJ2-2, with TRBD1 matching 10 bases. The V gene end was trimmed by 4 bases and the J gene end by 2 bases; junction bases not matched to a gene: 4. Germline V gene sequence: CDR1 MNHNS, CDR2 SASEGT. The CDR3 length is 16 residues. CDR3 DNA sequence: TGTGCCAGCAGTGCCTGGACAGGGGGAAACACCGGGGAGCTGTTTTTT. Its protein product is CASSAWTGGNTGELFF.

V gene TRBV7-9 combines with J gene TRBJ2-7; 7 bases agree with TRBD2. Germline values: CDR1 SEHNR, CDR2 FQNEAQ (reference sequence). This CDR3 has 14 residues. The ends lost 5 bases at V and 5 bases at J; junction bases unmatched: 9. CDR3 amino acids: CASSPPAGVHEQYF. The CDR3, as DNA: TGTGCCAGCAGCCCCCCGGCGGGAGTCCACGAGCAGTACTTC.

This clonotype was recorded at least ten times. The chain carries TRBV20-1 and TRBJ2-3, with D possibly matching TRBD1 (6 bases). Germline CDR1 and CDR2: DFQATT and SNEGSKA (reference sequence). This CDR3 region has 15 residues. Trimming took 2 bases from V and 0 from J, leaving 12 bases between them. In nucleotides, the CDR3 is TGCAGTGCTAGAAAAAACAGGGTTAGCACAGATACGCAGTATTTT. As protein: CSARKNRVSTDTQYF.

The table lists this clonotype with a few counts. The V and J genes are TRBV15 and TRBJ2-7; the D gene is possibly TRBD2 (6 bases). Trimming took off 0 bases at V and 1 base at J, with 10 bases between the two ends. The CDR3 has 15 residues. Germline V gene lookup returns CDR1 LNHNV and CDR2 YYDKDF (reference sequence). In DNA, the CDR3 is TGTGCCACCAGCAGAGATCGGAGCGGGTCCTACGAGCAGTACTTC. Its protein is CATSRDRSGSYEQYF.

This clonotype was counted a few times. The chain uses TRBV2 and TRBJ2-7, with TRBD2 matching over 9 bases. This CDR3 comprises 14 residues. From germline, CDR1 is SNHLY and CDR2 FYNNEI. V trimming: 7 bases; J trimming: 5 bases; junction bases outside the gene matches: 9. The CDR3 reads CASIGGAGGHEQYF. CDR3 bases: TGTGCCAGCATTGGGGGAGCGGGAGGCCACGAGCAGTACTTC.

The chain couples TRBV12-5 to TRBJ2-6; D may be TRBD1 (6 bases). Trimming shortened V by 0 bases and J by 4 bases, and 10 bases separated the two germline ends. CDR1 and CDR2 (germline): LGHNT, FRNRAP. The CDR3 is made up of 16 amino acids. The CDR3 coding sequence is TGTGCTAGTGGTTTGGTACAGGGATGGGGGGCCAACGTCCTGACTTTC. Protein product: CASGLVQGWGANVLTF.

This clonotype was seen ten or more times. The V and J genes are TRBV28 and TRBJ2-1; D gene uncertain. CDR1 is MDHEN, CDR2 SYDVKM, per germline. V was cut by 7 bases and J by 7 bases, with 8 bases left in between. The CDR3 covers 11 residues. In DNA form, the CDR3 reads TGTGCCAGCACCGGATCAAATGAGCAGTTCTTC. Its protein is CASTGSNEQFF.

This clonotype has just a few counts. CDR3 DNA: TGTGCCAGCAGTGAGGGGGCATCTGAAGCTTTCTTT. This translates into CASSEGASEAFF. This rearrangement joins TRBV27 to TRBJ1-1, with 7 bases matching TRBD1. The CDR3 has 12 amino acids. Looked up from germline, CDR1 is MNHEY and CDR2 is SMNVEV (reference sequence). The V gene end was trimmed by 5 bases and the J gene end by 6 bases; junction bases not matched to a gene: 3.